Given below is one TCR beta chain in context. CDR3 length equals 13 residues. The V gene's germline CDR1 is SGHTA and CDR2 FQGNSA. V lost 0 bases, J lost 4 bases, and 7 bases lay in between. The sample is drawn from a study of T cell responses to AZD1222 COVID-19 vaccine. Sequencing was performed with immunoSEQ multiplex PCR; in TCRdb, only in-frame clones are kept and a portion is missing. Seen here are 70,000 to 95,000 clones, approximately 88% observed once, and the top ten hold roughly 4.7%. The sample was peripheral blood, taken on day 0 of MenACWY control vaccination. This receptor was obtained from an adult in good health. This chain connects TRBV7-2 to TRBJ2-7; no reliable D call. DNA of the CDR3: TGTGCCAGCAGCTTAGCACACGAATACGAGCAGTACTTC. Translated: CASSLAHEYEQYF. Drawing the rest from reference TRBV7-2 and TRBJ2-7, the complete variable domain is GAGVSQSPSNKVTEKGKDVELRCDPISGHTALYWYRQSLGQGLEFLIYFQGNSAPDKSGLPSDRFSAERTGGSVSTLTIQRTQQEDSAVYLCASSLAHEYEQYFGPGTRLTVT.